This T cell receptor (beta chain) was obtained from a study of Graves' ophthalmopathy and Graves' hyperthyroidism. Germline V gives CDR1 MRHNA, CDR2 SNTAGT. The junction had 6 bases not matched to a gene; V was cut back by 8 bases and J by 4 bases. The CDR3 extends over 16 amino acids. The authors amplified TCR beta CDR3 regions, and they did so from RNA transcripts for repertoire sequencing. RT-PCR with HTBI primers came first, then second-round multiplex PCR. In TCRdb, the multiplex PCR reads were re-called with MiXCR into one record per CDR3 protein. The table has more than 1,000,000 distinct CDR3 sequences, about two fifths seen once. Study observations and caveats: Among expanded thyroid clonotypes above 0.001 frequency, most also occurred in blood.

This clonotype was detected ten times or more. What it recognizes is unknown. Patients newly diagnosed with hyperthyroidism, under 2 months' duration, were aged 18 to 65, the study reports. This chain uses TRBV6-4 with TRBJ2-6; 12 nucleotides align to TRBD1. The TCR sequence derives from an adult man with Graves' hyperthyroidism. Sequencing used peripheral blood or thyroid tissue (not recorded which). In DNA form, the CDR3 reads TGTGCCAGCGAGGGACAGGGGGCGTCCGGGGCCAACGTCCTGACTTTC. Its translation is CASEGQGASGANVLTF.